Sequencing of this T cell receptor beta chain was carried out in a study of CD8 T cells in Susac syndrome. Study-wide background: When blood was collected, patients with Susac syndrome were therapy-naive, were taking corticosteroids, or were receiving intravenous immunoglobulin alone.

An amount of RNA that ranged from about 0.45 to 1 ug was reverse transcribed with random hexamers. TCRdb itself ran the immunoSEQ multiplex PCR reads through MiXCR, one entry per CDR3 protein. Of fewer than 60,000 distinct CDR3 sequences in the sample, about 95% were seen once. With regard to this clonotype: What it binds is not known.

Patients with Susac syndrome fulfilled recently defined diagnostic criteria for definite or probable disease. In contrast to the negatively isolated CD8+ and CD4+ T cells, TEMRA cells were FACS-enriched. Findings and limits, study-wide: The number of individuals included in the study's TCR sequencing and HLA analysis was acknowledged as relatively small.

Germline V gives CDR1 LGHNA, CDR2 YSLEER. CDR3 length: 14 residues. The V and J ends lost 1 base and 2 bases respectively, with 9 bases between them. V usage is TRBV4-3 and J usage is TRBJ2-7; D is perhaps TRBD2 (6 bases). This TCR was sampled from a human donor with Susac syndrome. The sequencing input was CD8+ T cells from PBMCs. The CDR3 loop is CASSQGSGPYEQYF. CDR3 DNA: TGCGCCAGCAGCCAAGGTAGCGGTCCCTACGAGCAGTACTTC.